The present entry profiles one T cell receptor beta chain with its context. The antigen is unknown. One end of the junction varies from germline; a read error may be responsible. The data derive from a study of blood T cells in healthy people across ages. Whole-study results and caveats: A greater number of naive CD4+ cells and higher diversity distinguished long-lived donors from aged donors. While age rose, TCR beta diversity per million T cells dropped in a roughly linear way.

A second PCR of roughly 6 to 12 cycles used a sample-barcoded 5' primer and a J-beta primer mix. Via MiXCR, TCRdb re-called the 5' RACE reads, giving one row per CDR3 protein. This table has about 1.1 million distinct CDR3 sequences, roughly two fifths appearing once. Germline V gives CDR1 SGHRS, CDR2 YFSETQ. This CDR3 spans 15 amino acids. Sequencing used blood. The rearrangement joins TRBV5-1 to TRBJ2-1, with 11 bases fitting TRBD1. The clonotype was recovered from a man in his late teens or twenties in good health. CDR3 nucleotide sequence: TGCACCAGCAGCTTGAATGGACAGGGGGCGAATGAGCAGTTCTTC. The encoded protein is CTSSLNGQGANEQFF.